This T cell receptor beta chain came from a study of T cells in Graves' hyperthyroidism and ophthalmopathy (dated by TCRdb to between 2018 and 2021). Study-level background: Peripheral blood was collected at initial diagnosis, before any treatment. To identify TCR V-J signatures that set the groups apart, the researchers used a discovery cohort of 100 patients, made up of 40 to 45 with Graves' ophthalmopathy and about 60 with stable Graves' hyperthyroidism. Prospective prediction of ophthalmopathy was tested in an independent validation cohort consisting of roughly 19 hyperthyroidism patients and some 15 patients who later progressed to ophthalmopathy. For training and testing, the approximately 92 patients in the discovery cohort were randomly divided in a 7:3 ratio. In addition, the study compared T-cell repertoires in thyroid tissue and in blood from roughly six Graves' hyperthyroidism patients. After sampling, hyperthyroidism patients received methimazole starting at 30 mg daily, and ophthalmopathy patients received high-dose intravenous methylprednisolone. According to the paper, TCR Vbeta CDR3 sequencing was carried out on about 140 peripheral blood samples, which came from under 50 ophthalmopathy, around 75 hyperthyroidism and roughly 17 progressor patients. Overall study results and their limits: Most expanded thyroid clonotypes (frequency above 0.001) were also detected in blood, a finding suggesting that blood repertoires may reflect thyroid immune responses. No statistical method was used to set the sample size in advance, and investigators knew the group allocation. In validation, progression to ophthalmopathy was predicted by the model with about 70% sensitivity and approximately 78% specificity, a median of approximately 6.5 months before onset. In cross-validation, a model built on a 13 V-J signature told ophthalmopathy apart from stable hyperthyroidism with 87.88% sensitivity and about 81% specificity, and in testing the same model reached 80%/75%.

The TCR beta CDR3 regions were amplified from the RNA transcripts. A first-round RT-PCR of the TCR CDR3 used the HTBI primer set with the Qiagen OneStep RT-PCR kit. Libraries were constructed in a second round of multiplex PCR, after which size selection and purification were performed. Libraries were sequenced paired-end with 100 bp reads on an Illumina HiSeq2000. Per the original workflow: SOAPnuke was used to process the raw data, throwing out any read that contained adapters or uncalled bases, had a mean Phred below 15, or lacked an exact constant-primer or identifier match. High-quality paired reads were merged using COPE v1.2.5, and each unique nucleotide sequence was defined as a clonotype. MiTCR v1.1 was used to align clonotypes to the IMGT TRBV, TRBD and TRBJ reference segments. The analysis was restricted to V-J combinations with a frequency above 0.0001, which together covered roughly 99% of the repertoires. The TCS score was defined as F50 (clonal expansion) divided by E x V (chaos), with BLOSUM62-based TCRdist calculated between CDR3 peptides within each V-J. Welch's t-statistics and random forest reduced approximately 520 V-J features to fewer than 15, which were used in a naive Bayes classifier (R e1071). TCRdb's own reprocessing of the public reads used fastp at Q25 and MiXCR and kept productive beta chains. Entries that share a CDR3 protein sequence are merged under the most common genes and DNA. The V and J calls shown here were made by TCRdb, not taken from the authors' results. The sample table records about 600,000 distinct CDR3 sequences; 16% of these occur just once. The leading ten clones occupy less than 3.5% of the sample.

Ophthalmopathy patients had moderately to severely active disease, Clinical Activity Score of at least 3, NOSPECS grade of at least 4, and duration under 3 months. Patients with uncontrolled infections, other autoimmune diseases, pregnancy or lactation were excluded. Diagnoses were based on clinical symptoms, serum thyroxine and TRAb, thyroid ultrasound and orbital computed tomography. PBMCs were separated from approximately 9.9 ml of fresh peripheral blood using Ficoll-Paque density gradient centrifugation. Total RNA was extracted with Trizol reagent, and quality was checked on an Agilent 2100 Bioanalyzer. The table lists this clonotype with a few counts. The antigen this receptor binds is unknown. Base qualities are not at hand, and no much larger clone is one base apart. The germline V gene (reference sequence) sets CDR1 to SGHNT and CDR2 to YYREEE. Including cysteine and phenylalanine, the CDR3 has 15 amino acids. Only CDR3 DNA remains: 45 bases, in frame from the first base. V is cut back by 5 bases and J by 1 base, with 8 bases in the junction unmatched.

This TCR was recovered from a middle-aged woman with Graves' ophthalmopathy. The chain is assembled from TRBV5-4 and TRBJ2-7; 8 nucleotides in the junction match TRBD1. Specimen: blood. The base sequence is TGTGCCAGCAGAAATGGACAGGGTCCTTCCTACGAGCAGTACTTC. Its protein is CASRNGQGPSYEQYF.